This T cell receptor beta chain appears in the sequencing data of a study of shared clonotypes between healthy human individuals. Findings and caveats of the study: Sequencing depth was expected to influence donor clonotype sharing.

Sequencing was performed with immunoSEQ multiplex PCR; in TCRdb, only in-frame clones are kept and a portion is missing. The top ten clones hold about 1.5% of a sample with some 1 million clones, around four fifths of them seen once. The CDR3 extends over 13 amino acids. Looked up from germline, CDR1 is MNHEY and CDR2 is SMNVEV (reference sequence). For this clone: The antigen is undetermined. One end of the junction does not line up with germline, which may come from a read error.

Donors were healthy HIV-negative adults without recently reported acute infections or vaccinations. The donors were all Caucasian adults (living in Nashville, Tennessee). From CD4+ cells came CD45RA+ naive and CD45RA-negative memory subsets. V usage is TRBV27 and J usage is TRBJ2-5; 7 nucleotides match TRBD1. Material: memory CD4+ T cells sorted from blood. Noted subset: CD45RA-negative fraction. This sequence originates from a man aged 18-30 years in good health. The CDR3 region is CASSLQGEEIQYF. In DNA form, the CDR3 reads TGTGCCAGCAGTTTACAGGGGGAAGAGATCCAGTACTTC.